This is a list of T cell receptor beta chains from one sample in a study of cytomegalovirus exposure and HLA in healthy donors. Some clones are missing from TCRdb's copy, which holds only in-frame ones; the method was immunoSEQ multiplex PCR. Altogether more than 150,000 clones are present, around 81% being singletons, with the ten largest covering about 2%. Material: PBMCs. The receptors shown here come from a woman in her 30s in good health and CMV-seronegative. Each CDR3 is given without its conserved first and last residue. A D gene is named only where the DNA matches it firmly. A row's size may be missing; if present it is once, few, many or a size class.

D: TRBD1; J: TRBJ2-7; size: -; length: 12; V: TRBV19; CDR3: ASSMGTGAYEQY
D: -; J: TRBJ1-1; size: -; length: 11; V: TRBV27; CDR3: ASTTATFTEAF
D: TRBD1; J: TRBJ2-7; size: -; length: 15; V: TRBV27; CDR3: ASSPGTASFYGGEQY
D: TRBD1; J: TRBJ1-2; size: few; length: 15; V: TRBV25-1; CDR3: ASSDYFPGQGADGYT
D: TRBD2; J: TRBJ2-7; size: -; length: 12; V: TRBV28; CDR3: ASSPHAGGIEQY
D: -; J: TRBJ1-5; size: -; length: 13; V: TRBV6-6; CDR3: ASRQDAIRNQPQH
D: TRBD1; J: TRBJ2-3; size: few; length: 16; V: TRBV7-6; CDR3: ASSLVGQGARGTDTQY
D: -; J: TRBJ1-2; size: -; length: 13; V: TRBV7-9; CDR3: ASSLLSGPRYGYT
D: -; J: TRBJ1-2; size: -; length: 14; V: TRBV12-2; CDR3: ASRQDRTGPNYGYT
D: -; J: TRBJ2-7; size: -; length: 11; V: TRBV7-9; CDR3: ASSLTPSYEQY
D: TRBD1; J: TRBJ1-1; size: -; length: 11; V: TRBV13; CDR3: ASSRKQGAQAF
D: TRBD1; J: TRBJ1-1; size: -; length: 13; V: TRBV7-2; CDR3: ASSLRQGPNTEAF
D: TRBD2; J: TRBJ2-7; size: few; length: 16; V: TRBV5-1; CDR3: ASSQDLYGGGYIYEQY
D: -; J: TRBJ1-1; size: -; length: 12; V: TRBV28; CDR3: ASSSGGPSTEAF
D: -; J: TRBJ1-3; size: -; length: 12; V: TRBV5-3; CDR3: ARSGVISGNTVY
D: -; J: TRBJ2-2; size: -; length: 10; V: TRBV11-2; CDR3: ASSLPTGELF
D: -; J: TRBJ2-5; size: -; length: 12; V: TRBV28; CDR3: ASSLTGGGETQY
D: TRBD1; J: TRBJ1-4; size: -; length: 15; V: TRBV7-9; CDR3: ASSLYDRGGQNEKLF
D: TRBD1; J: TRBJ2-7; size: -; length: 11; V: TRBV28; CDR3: ASEPGQGYEQY
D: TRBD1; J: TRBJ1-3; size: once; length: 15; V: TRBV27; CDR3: ASSSLSQGVAGNTIY
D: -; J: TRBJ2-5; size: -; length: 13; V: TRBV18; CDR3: ASSPGSGIQETQY
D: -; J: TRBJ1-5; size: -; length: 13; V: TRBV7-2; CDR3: ASSLVGGSNQPQH
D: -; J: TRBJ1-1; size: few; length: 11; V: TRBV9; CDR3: ASSPIESYEAF
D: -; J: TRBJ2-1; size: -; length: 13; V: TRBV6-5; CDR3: ASSYKGGAYNEQF
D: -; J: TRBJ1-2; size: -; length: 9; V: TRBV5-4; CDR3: ASSLGGGYT
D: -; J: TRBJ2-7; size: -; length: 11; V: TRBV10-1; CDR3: ASSEGAGYEQY
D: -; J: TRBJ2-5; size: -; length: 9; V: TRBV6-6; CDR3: ASILQGTQY
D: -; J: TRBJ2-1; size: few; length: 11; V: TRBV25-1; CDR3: ASDPTEGNEQF
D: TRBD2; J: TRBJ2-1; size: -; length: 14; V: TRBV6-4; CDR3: ASSAKTSGRFIEQF
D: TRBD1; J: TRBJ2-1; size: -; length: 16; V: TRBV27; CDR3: ASSPHRGPSSSYNEQF
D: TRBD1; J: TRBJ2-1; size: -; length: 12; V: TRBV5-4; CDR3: ASSLRTGNNEQF
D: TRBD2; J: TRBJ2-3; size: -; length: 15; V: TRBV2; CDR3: ASTLLAGGLTTDTQY